This section outlines one TCR beta chain sequence together with its context. Orbital computed tomography, thyroid ultrasound, TRAb, serum thyroxine and clinical symptoms formed the basis of diagnosis. As the template, RNA transcripts were used to amplify TCR beta CDR3 regions. Second-round multiplex PCR came after first-round RT-PCR with HTBI primers. In TCRdb, the multiplex PCR reads were re-called with MiXCR into one record per CDR3 protein. The sample gives about 220,000 distinct CDR3 sequences, around a fifth of which show up once; more than 35% is in the top ten. V lost 5 bases and J lost 2, with 9 bases in between. This CDR3 spans 13 amino acids. From germline, CDR1 is LNHNV and CDR2 YYDKDF (reference sequence). These data are taken from a study of Graves' ophthalmopathy and Graves' hyperthyroidism.

The specimen sequenced was peripheral blood. The chain couples TRBV15 to TRBJ2-5; weak D call: TRBD1 (6 bases). The sequence came from a woman in her 50s with Graves' ophthalmopathy. CDR3 residues: CATSLRGQETQYF. In DNA, the CDR3 is TGTGCCACCAGCCTCAGGGGACAAGAGACCCAGTACTTC.